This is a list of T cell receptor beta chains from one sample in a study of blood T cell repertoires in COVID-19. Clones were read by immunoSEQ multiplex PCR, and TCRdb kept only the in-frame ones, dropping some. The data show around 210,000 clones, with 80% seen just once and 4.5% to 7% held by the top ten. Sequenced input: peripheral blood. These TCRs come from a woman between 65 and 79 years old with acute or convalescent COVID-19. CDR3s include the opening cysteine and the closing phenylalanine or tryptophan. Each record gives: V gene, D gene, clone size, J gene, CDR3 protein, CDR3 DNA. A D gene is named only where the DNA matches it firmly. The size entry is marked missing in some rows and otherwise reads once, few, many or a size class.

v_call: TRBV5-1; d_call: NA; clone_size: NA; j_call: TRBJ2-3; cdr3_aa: CASTETPSTDTQYF; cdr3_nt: TGCGCCAGCACCGAGACACCTAGCACAGATACGCAGTATTTT
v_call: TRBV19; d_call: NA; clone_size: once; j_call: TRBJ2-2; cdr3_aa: CASSSATKNTGELFF; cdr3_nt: TGTGCCAGTAGTAGTGCGACAAAAAACACCGGGGAGCTGTTTTTT
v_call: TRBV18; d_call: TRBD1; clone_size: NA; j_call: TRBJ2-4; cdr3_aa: CASSTGQENIQYF; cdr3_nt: TGTGCCAGCTCAACCGGACAGGAAAACATTCAGTACTTC
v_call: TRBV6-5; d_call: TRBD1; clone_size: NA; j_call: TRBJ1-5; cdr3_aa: CASSPRQGRQPQHF; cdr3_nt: TGTGCCAGCAGCCCCCGACAGGGACGCCAGCCCCAGCATTTT
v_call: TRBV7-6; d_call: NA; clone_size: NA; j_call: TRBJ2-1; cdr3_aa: CASSPFAGWGEQFF; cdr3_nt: TGTGCCAGCAGCCCCTTCGCGGGATGGGGTGAGCAGTTCTTC
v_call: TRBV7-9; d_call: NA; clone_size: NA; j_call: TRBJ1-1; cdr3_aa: CASSQAGEKAFF; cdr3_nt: TGTGCCAGCAGCCAGGCGGGTGAGAAAGCTTTCTTT
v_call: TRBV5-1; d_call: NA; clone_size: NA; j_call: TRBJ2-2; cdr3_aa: CASSLGVTNTGELFF; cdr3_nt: TGCGCCAGCAGCTTAGGGGTTACGAACACCGGGGAGCTGTTTTTT
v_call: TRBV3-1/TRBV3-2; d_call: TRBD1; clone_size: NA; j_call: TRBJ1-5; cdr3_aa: CASSQGQQGNQPQHF; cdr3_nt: TGTGCCAGCAGCCAAGGACAACAGGGGAATCAGCCCCAGCATTTT
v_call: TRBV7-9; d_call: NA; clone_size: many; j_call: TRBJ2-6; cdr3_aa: CASSLGRFSGANVLTF; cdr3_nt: TGTGCCAGCAGCTTGGGCCGTTTCTCTGGGGCCAACGTCCTGACTTTC
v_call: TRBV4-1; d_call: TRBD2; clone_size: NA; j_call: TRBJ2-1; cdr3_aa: CASSQRLAEVRNEQFF; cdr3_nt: TGCGCCAGCAGCCAACGACTAGCGGAGGTTCGTAATGAGCAGTTCTTC
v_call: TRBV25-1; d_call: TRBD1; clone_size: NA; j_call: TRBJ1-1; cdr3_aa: CASSDPTGPEAFF; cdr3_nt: TGTGCCAGCAGTGACCCGACAGGGCCTGAAGCTTTCTTT
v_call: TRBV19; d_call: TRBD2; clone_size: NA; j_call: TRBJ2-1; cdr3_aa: CASSMGGRSFSYNEQFF; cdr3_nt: TGTGCCAGTAGTATGGGCGGGAGGTCTTTTTCCTACAATGAGCAGTTCTTC
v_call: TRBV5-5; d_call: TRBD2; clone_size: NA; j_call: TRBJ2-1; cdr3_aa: CASSLSGRPQFF; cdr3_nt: TGTGCCAGCAGCCTTAGCGGGAGGCCCCAGTTCTTC
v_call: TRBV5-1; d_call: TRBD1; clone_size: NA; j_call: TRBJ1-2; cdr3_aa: CASSVGGTDNYGYTF; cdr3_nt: TGCGCCAGCAGCGTGGGAGGGACAGATAACTATGGCTACACCTTC